What follows are 12 T cell receptor beta chains derived from one specimen sequenced in a study of T cells in Graves' hyperthyroidism and ophthalmopathy. What was amplified from RNA transcripts were TCR beta CDR3 regions. Using the HTBI primer set, a first-round RT-PCR was run on the TCR CDR3. TCRdb passed the multiplex PCR reads through MiXCR, listing each CDR3 protein once. Of more than 350,000 distinct CDR3 sequences listed, about 17% were seen once; the top ten hold roughly 35%. The sequencing sample was made of blood. The receptors come from a woman aged 25 to 39 with Graves' hyperthyroidism that later progressed to Graves' ophthalmopathy.

This clonotype was counted ten times or more. CDR3: CSARAGALNEKLFF. The CDR3, as DNA: TGCAGTGCTAGGGCGGGAGCCCTTAATGAAAAACTGTTTTTT. The chain couples TRBV20-1 to TRBJ1-4, with D unresolved. Germline assignment: CDR1 DFQATT and CDR2 SNEGSKA (reference sequence). The length of the CDR3 is 14 residues. The V and J ends lost 3 bases and 4 bases respectively, with 12 bases between them.

This clonotype was detected ten times or more. The CDR3 nucleotides read TGCAGTGCTAGACAGGAGGATGAAGCTTTCTTT. This sequence encodes CSARQEDEAFF. V gene TRBV20-1 combines with J gene TRBJ1-1; D unresolved. The CDR3 totals 11 residues. Germline V lookup: CDR1 DFQATT, CDR2 SNEGSKA (reference sequence). The germline V and J ends were trimmed by 2 bases and 7 bases, with 8 bases remaining between them.

There are a few counts of this clonotype. The DNA of the CDR3 is TGTGCCACCCAGGCCAACTATGGCTACACCTTC. Its protein product is CATQANYGYTF. This chain joins TRBV19 and TRBJ1-2; D gene ambiguous. This CDR3 contains 11 residues. V was clipped by 10 bases and J by 2 bases, with 8 bases between them. Germline V CDR1 and CDR2: LNHDA, SQIVND (reference sequence).

This clonotype was recorded many times. The V gene is TRBV15, the J gene TRBJ1-1, with TRBD1 matching over 9 bases. Germline V gene sequence: CDR1 LNHNV, CDR2 YYDKDF (reference sequence). V gave up 0 bases and J gave up 4 bases; unmatched junction bases: 6. This CDR3 is 16 amino acids long. As DNA, the CDR3 is TGTGCCACCAGCAGAGATTCAGGGACAGGGAGCACTGAAGCTTTCTTT. Translation gives CATSRDSGTGSTEAFF.

The CDR3 region has the DNA TGTGCCAGTAGTCACGCCCCGGACACGAACACCGGGGAGCTGTTTTTT. Translating gives CASSHAPDTNTGELFF. The chain recombines TRBV19 with TRBJ2-2, with a weak D call TRBD1 (5 bases). From germline, CDR1 is LNHDA and CDR2 SQIVND (reference sequence). The CDR3 length is 16 residues. With 5 bases removed from V and 0 bases from J, the gap between germline ends came to 13 bases.

This clonotype was observed many times. This chain joins TRBV28 and TRBJ1-1, with 8 bases identical to TRBD1. The CDR3 totals 14 residues. Germline CDR1 reads MDHEN; CDR2 reads SYDVKM. Losses at the gene ends were 5 bases for V and 11 bases for J; bases not matched to a gene: 13. The DNA of the CDR3 is TGTGCCAGCAGTCCCTACGGACAGGGTCAGGGGGCTTTCTTT. Protein: CASSPYGQGQGAFF.

Many counts were recorded for this clonotype. The gene calls are TRBV6-1 and TRBJ2-4; D perhaps matches TRBD2 (6 bases). With 4 bases removed from V and 3 bases from J, the gap between germline ends came to 16 bases. Germline V gene lookup returns CDR1 MNHNS and CDR2 SASEGT. The CDR3 has 16 residues. The chain's CDR3 is CASSAAEGEGKNIQYF. The CDR3 coding sequence is TGTGCCAGCAGTGCAGCGGAGGGAGAAGGCAAAAACATTCAGTACTTC.

The chain links TRBV6-1 to TRBJ2-7; TRBD1 aligns across 10 bases. V shed 5 bases, J shed 6 bases, and the junction held 19 bases outside the gene matches. The CDR3 totals 18 residues. Germline-derived CDR1 and CDR2 are MNHNS and SASEGT. The CDR3 nucleotides read TGTGCCAGCAGTCCTACATTCGATCCCGGACAGGGGGAGTCCGAGCAGTACTTC. It specifies CASSPTFDPGQGESEQYF.

In its sample, this clonotype was seen many times. V is TRBV12-3 or TRBV12-4 and J is TRBJ1-1, with 7 bases identical to TRBD1. This CDR3 contains 16 residues. V dropped 3 bases and J dropped 1; count of bases not matched to a gene: 8. The CDR3 sequence is CASSFTEGAGNTEAFF. The CDR3 coding sequence is TGTGCCAGCAGTTTTACCGAGGGGGCCGGGAACACTGAAGCTTTCTTT.

This clonotype was detected ten times or more. This chain joins TRBV6-1 and TRBJ2-7, with 7 bases that match TRBD1. J gave up 2 bases and V 6 bases, and 7 bases lay outside the gene matches. The germline V gene has CDR1 MNHNS and CDR2 SASEGT. This CDR3 has 14 amino acids. The CDR3 is CASRGTATTYEQYF. The CDR3 DNA sequence: TGTGCCAGCAGGGGGACAGCCACCACCTACGAGCAGTACTTC.

This clonotype has a count of ten or more. The V gene is TRBV27, the J gene TRBJ1-1; perhaps TRBD1 as D (6 bases). This CDR3 contains 14 residues. Germline V gives CDR1 MNHEY, CDR2 SMNVEV (reference sequence). V lost 7 bases and J lost 2, with 14 bases in between. CDR3: CASTLTGGNTEAFF. In nucleotides, the CDR3 is TGTGCCAGCACCCTGACGGGGGGCAACACTGAAGCTTTCTTT.

This clonotype was recorded many times. J is TRBJ1-5 and V is TRBV28; 9 bases fit TRBD1. The germline CDR1 and CDR2 sequences are MDHEN and SYDVKM. CDR3 length: 16 amino acids. With V trimmed by 6 bases and J by 5 bases, 11 bases remained unmatched. The DNA of the CDR3 is TGTGCCAGCAGACTATCGGGACAGGGTAAGGATCAGCCCCAGCATTTT. Protein product: CASRLSGQGKDQPQHF.